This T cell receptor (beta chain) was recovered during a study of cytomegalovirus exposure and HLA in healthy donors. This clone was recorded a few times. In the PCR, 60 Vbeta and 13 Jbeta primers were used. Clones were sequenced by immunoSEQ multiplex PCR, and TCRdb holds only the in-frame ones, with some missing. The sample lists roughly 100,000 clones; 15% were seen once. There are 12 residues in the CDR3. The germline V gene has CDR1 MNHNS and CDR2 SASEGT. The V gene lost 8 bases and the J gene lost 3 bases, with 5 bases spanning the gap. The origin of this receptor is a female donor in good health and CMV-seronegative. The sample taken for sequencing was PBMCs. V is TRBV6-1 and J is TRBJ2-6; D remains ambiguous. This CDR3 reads CASAYGANVLTF. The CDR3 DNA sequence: TGTGCCAGCGCCTATGGGGCCAACGTCCTGACTTTC.